This TCR beta chain was observed in a study of STAT5B mutations in CD4+ large granular lymphocyte leukemia. Overall study context: Among healthy controls, a particular HLA allele went with more CDR3 'QG' motifs.

Sequencing was performed with immunoSEQ multiplex PCR; in TCRdb, only in-frame clones are kept and a portion is missing. Among roughly 30,000 clones listed, 65% to 85% were seen once. The CDR3 is 16 amino acids. Trimming took off 0 bases at V and 4 bases at J, with 12 bases between the two ends. Germline CDR1 is LGHNA and CDR2 is YNFKEQ. Overall study findings and caveats: Patient CD4-sorted repertoires stayed more clonal than healthy ones after leukemic-clone removal.

A word on this clone: The antigen remains undetermined.

This clonotype was obtained from a human donor in good health. Sample: CD4+ T cells from blood buffy coats. The rearrangement links TRBV4-2 to TRBJ2-2, with D uncertain. The DNA for the CDR3 is TGTGCCAGCAGCCAAGATTTGTTTAGTGGCACCGGGGAGCTGTTTTTT. Translation: CASSQDLFSGTGELFF.